This TCR beta chain was profiled in a study of cytomegalovirus exposure and HLA in healthy donors. J was trimmed by 4 bases and V by 5 bases; bases with no gene match: 11. The CDR3 runs to 17 residues. From germline, CDR1 is SGHAT and CDR2 FQNNGV. The primer mix had 60 Vbeta and 13 Jbeta primers. Some clones are missing from TCRdb's copy, which holds only in-frame ones; the method was immunoSEQ multiplex PCR. Here the sample spans under 140,000 clones, 76% being singletons. The chain combines TRBV11-2 with TRBJ2-1, with 10 bases aligning to TRBD1. The sequenced sample was PBMCs. This TCR derives from a young man in good health and CMV-seropositive. CDR3 residues: CASSRGGTGASYNEQFF. Here the CDR3 DNA reads TGTGCCAGCAGCCGAGGAGGGACAGGGGCTTCTTACAATGAGCAGTTCTTC.